This passage covers 15 T cell receptor beta chains from one sample sequenced in a study of blood T cell repertoires in COVID-19. The assay was immunoSEQ multiplex PCR, and TCRdb's table has in-frame clones only and misses some. Counted here are 20,000 to 25,000 clones, around 90% occurring once; the ten biggest clones make up roughly 3%. Source material: peripheral blood. These receptors were taken from a woman in her 70s with active COVID-19.

The rearrangement joins TRBV4-3 to TRBJ2-3; 9 bases agree with TRBD2. V lost 0 bases to trimming and J lost 2 bases; unmatched junction nucleotides: 3. The CDR3 has 16 residues. Germline V gene sequence: CDR1 LGHNA, CDR2 YSLEER. For the CDR3, the DNA is TGCGCCAGCAGCCAAGATCTGGGACTAGCCACAGATACGCAGTATTTT. Its protein product is CASSQDLGLATDTQYF.

This chain connects TRBV19 to TRBJ1-5, with D unclear. In germline, CDR1 is LNHDA, CDR2 SQIVND (reference sequence). The CDR3 is 13 amino acids. V was cut by 6 bases and J by 7 bases, with 13 bases left in between. The CDR3: CASRHSRGQPQHF. CDR3 DNA sequence: TGTGCCAGTAGGCACAGTCGGGGACAGCCCCAGCATTTT. The whole variable domain, filled in from reference TRBV19 and TRBJ1-5, reads DGGITQSPKYLFRKEGQNVTLSCEQNLNHDAMYWYRQDPGQGLRLIYYSQIVNDFQKGDIAEGYSVSREKKESFPLTVTSAQKNPTAFYLCASRHSRGQPQHFGDGTRLSIL.

In its sample, this clone was seen a few times. This rearrangement joins TRBV19 to TRBJ1-5; 7 nucleotides agree with TRBD1. V dropped 8 bases and J dropped 2; count of bases not matched to a gene: 6. The germline V gene has CDR1 LNHDA and CDR2 SQIVND (reference sequence). The CDR3 is 14 amino acids. The CDR3 region is CASADREGNQPQHF. In DNA, the CDR3 is TGTGCCAGTGCTGACAGGGAGGGCAATCAGCCCCAGCATTTT.

V and J are TRBV19 and TRBJ1-2, with D unresolved. The CDR3 extends over 13 amino acids. The germline V gene has CDR1 LNHDA and CDR2 SQIVND (reference sequence). With 3 bases removed from V and 6 bases from J, the gap between germline ends came to 11 bases. In DNA, the CDR3 is TGTGCCAGTAGTATTCCCGGGCGGGATGGCTACACCTTC. This translates into CASSIPGRDGYTF.

The chain joins TRBV3-1 (or the pseudogene TRBV3-2) to TRBJ2-7; TRBD1 might be the D (5 bases). Germline V CDR1 and CDR2: LGHDT, YNNKEL (reference sequence). The CDR3 is 13 amino acids. V shed 5 bases and J shed 0 bases, with 8 bases lying between them. The CDR3 coding sequence is TGTGCCAGCAGCAGACAGCACTCCTACGAGCAGTACTTC. This codes for CASSRQHSYEQYF.

The chain couples TRBV15 to TRBJ2-1, with D tentatively TRBD1 (5 bases). The CDR3 consists of 14 residues. Trimming removed 5 bases at V and 4 bases at J, with 12 bases between. Germline CDR1 reads LNHNV; CDR2 reads YYDKDF (reference sequence). CDR3 protein: CATSVPRQYNEQFF. CDR3 DNA sequence: TGTGCCACCAGCGTCCCCCGACAGTACAATGAGCAGTTCTTC.

The chain carries TRBV28 and TRBJ1-2; 8 bases match TRBD1. J was trimmed by 4 bases and V by 5 bases; bases with no gene match: 12. Germline CDR1 reads MDHEN; CDR2 reads SYDVKM. The CDR3 has 16 residues. The CDR3 DNA is TGTGCCAGCAGTCCCGGGACAGGCTCTCGGGGCTATGGCTACACCTTC. Residues: CASSPGTGSRGYGYTF.

This chain joins TRBV2 and TRBJ2-1; D is undetermined. The length of the CDR3 is 13 residues. Germline CDR1 reads SNHLY; CDR2 reads FYNNEI. Trimming removed 2 bases from V and 3 bases from J, with 5 bases in between. The CDR3 DNA sequence: TGTGCCAGCAGTGAATCGGGCTACAATGAGCAGTTCTTC. Translation gives CASSESGYNEQFF.

DNA for the CDR3: TGCGCCAGCAGCGGCCGCAACCGGGACTATCGGGGAGGAACGCAGTATTTT. It translates to CASSGRNRDYRGGTQYF. The J gene is TRBJ2-3, the V gene TRBV5-1; 7 bases agree with TRBD2. V lost 4 bases and J lost 9; bases outside the gene matches: 20. Germline-derived CDR1 and CDR2 are SGHRS and YFSETQ. The CDR3 spans 17 residues.

This clone was seen only a few times. The rearrangement links TRBV7-6 to TRBJ1-5; D ambiguous. CDR1 SGHVS and CDR2 FNYEAQ come from the germline V gene. Trimming removed 3 bases at V and 5 bases at J, with 11 bases between. This CDR3 is built from 14 residues. The CDR3 bases are TGTGCCAGCAGCTTGTTAGAGAGAGATCAGCCCCAGCATTTT. Amino acids: CASSLLERDQPQHF.

This rearrangement joins TRBV6-2 or TRBV6-3 to TRBJ2-7; 7 nucleotides line up with TRBD1. This CDR3 has 15 amino acids. V lost 2 bases to trimming and J lost 3 bases; unmatched junction nucleotides: 7. Germline CDR1 MNHEY, CDR2 SVGEGT. CDR3 bases: TGTGCCAGCAGTTACGAGGGACAGCGTCGCTACGAGCAGTACTTC. This sequence encodes CASSYEGQRRYEQYF.

V gene TRBV3-1 (or the pseudogene TRBV3-2) combines with J gene TRBJ1-3, with 7 bases fitting TRBD1. Germline loops: CDR1 LGHDT, CDR2 YNNKEL (reference sequence). This CDR3 spans 18 amino acids. V lost 0 bases to trimming and J lost 4 bases; unmatched junction nucleotides: 12. The DNA for the CDR3 is TGTGCCAGCAGCCAAGAGTTGGGAGACAGGGTAGTCGGAAACACCATATATTTT. Translated, it gives CASSQELGDRVVGNTIYF.

J is TRBJ2-2 and V is TRBV7-2; no firm D call. The CDR3 is 15 amino acids. CDR1 and CDR2 from the germline V gene are SGHTA and FQGNSA. V was shortened by 1 base and J by 2 bases, with 8 bases between the two germline ends. CDR3 protein: CASSLVWSNTGELFF. The CDR3 bases are TGTGCCAGCAGCTTAGTTTGGAGTAACACCGGGGAGCTGTTTTTT. Full variable domain (missing parts from reference TRBV7-2 and TRBJ2-2): GAGVSQSPSNKVTEKGKDVELRCDPISGHTALYWYRQSLGQGLEFLIYFQGNSAPDKSGLPSDRFSAERTGGSVSTLTIQRTQQEDSAVYLCASSLVWSNTGELFFGEGSRLTVL.

The chain has TRBV5-6 and TRBJ2-7, with TRBD1 matching over 9 bases. CDR1 is SGHDT and CDR2 is YYEEEE in the germline V gene. Trimming cost V 0 bases and J 3 bases; bases outside gene matches: 4. The CDR3 spans 15 residues. The CDR3 loop reads CASSLARDRDYEQYF. In DNA form, the CDR3 reads TGTGCCAGCAGCTTGGCCCGGGACAGGGACTACGAGCAGTACTTC. The complete variable domain, with remaining parts taken from reference TRBV5-6 and TRBJ2-7, reads DAGVTQSPTHLIKTRGQQVTLRCSPKSGHDTVSWYQQALGQGPQFIFQYYEEEERQRGNFPDRFSGHQFPNYSSELNVNALLLGDSALYLCASSLARDRDYEQYFGPGTRLTVT.

CDR3 nucleotides: TGTGCCAGTACCCCCCGGACAGGGGGCTATAGCAATCAGCCCCAGCATTTT. This encodes CASTPRTGGYSNQPQHF. The rearrangement joins TRBV19 to TRBJ1-5, with 11 positions matching TRBD1. CDR3 size: 17 residues. Germline lookup yields CDR1 LNHDA and CDR2 SQIVND (reference sequence). V lost 7 bases, J lost 0 bases, and 8 bases stayed unmatched.